The following is a T cell receptor beta chain sequence with its context. The sample comes from a study of human T cells and chemical hapten exposure. From germline, CDR1 is ENHRY and CDR2 SYGVKD. J gave up 9 bases and V 5 bases, and 10 bases lay outside the gene matches. The CDR3 has 16 residues. Noted time point: pre-sensitization, week 0. Treatment described: therapeutic diphenylcyclopropenone sensitization with weekly scalp DPC. Unique molecular identifiers were attached to individual cDNA molecules during library preparation. TCRdb processed the RACE reads anew with MiXCR; each CDR3 protein has one entry. The sample includes under 400,000 distinct CDR3 sequences, roughly 4.6% of them seen just once.

Here the sequenced sample was whole blood, taken in connection with sensitization to the hapten diphenylcyclopropenone (DPC). This TCR was recovered from a woman between 50 and 59 years old with alopecia areata. Some clones in this sample may be carry-over from other donors' samples. The gene calls are TRBV10-3 and TRBJ2-1, with 13 nucleotides matching TRBD2. The CDR3 protein is CAISPAGTSGASEQFF. CDR3 nucleotides: TGTGCCATCAGTCCCGCGGGGACTAGCGGGGCGTCTGAGCAGTTCTTC.